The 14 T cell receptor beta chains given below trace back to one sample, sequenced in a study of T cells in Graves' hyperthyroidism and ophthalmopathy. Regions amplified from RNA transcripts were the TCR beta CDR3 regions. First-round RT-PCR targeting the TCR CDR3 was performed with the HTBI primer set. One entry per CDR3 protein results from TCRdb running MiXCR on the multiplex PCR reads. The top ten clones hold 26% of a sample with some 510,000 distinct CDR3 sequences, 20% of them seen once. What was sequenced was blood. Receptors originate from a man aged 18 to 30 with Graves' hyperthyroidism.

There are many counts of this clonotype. For the CDR3, the DNA is TGTGCCTGGGATCAGCCCCAGCATTTT. Translating it yields CAWDQPQHF. V usage is TRBV27 and J usage is TRBJ1-5; no definite D call. This CDR3 has 9 residues. The V and J ends lost 11 bases and 5 bases respectively, with 4 bases between them. Germline lookup yields CDR1 MNHEY and CDR2 SMNVEV (reference sequence).

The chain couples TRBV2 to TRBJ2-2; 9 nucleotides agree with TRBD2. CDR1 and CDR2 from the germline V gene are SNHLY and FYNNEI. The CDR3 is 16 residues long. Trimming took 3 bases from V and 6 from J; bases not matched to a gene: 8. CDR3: CASSEGVAGAAGELFF. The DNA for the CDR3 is TGTGCCAGCAGTGAGGGGGTAGCGGGGGCCGCCGGGGAGCTGTTTTTT. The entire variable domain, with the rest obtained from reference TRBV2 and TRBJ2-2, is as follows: EPEVTQTPSHQVTQMGQEVILRCVPISNHLYFYWYRQILGQKVEFLVSFYNNEISEKSEIFDDQFSVERPDGSNFTLKIRSTKLEDSAMYFCASSEGVAGAAGELFFGEGSRLTVL.

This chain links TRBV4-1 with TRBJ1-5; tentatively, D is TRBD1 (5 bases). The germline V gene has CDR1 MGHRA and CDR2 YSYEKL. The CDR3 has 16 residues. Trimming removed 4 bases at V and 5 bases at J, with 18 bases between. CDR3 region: CASSLNGAEGHQPQHF. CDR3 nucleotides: TGCGCCAGCAGCCTTAACGGGGCAGAAGGCCATCAGCCCCAGCATTTT.

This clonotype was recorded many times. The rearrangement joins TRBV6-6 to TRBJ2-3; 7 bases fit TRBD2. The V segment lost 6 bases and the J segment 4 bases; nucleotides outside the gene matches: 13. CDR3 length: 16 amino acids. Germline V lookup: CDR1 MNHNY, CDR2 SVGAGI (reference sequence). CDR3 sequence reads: CASSLRLAWFPDTQYF. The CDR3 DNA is TGTGCCAGCAGCCTGAGACTAGCTTGGTTTCCAGATACGCAGTATTTT.

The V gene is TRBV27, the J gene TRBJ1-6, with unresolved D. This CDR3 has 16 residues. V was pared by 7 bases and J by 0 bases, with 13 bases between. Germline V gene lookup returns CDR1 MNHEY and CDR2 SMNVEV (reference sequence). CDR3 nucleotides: TGTGCCAGCACCTCTTTGGGGAACTCCTATAATTCACCCCTCCACTTT. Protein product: CASTSLGNSYNSPLHF.

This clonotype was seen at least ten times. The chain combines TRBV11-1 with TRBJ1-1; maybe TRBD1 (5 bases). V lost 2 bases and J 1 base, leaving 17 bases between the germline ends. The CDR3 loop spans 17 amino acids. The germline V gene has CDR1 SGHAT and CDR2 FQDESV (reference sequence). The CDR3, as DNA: TGTGCCAGCAGCTTATCCCCCCGCGGGGGTTGGAACACTGAAGCTTTCTTT. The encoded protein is CASSLSPRGGWNTEAFF.

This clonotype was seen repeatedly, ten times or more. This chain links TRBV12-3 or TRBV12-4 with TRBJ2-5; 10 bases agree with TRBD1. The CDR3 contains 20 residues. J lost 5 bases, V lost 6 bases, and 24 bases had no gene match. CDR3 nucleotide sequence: TGTGCCAGCAGCCACCTTGCGGGACAGGGGATAAGAAACCCAGCGGAGACCCAGTACTTC. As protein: CASSHLAGQGIRNPAETQYF.

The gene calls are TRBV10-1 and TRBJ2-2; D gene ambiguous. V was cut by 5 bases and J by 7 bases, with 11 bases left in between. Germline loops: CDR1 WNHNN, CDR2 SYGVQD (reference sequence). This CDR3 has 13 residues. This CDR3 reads CASSSSNDGELFF. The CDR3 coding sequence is TGCGCCAGCAGTTCCTCCAACGACGGGGAGCTGTTTTTT.

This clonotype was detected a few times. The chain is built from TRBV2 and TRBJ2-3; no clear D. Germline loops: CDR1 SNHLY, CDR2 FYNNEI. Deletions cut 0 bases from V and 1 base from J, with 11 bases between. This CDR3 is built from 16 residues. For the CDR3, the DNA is TGTGCCAGCAGTGAAGCGCTTCTCTCGGGCACAGATACGCAGTATTTT. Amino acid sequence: CASSEALLSGTDTQYF. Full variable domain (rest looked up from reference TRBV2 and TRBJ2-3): EPEVTQTPSHQVTQMGQEVILRCVPISNHLYFYWYRQILGQKVEFLVSFYNNEISEKSEIFDDQFSVERPDGSNFTLKIRSTKLEDSAMYFCASSEALLSGTDTQYFGPGTRLTVL.

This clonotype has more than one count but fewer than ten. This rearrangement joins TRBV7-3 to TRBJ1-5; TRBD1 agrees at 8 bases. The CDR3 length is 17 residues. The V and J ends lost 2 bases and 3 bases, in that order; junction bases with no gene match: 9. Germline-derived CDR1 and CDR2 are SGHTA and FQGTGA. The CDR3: CASSLGPPQGANQPQHF. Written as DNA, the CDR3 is TGTGCCAGCAGCTTAGGGCCCCCCCAGGGGGCCAATCAGCCCCAGCATTTT. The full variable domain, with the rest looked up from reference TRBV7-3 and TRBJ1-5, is GAGVSQTPSNKVTEKGKYVELRCDPISGHTALYWYRQSLGQGPEFLIYFQGTGAADDSGLPNDRFFAVRPEGSVSTLKIQRTERGDSAVYLCASSLGPPQGANQPQHFGDGTRLSIL.

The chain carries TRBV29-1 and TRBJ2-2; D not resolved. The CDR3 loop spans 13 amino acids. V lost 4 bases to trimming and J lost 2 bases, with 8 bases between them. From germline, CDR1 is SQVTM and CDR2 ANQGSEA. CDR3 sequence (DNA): TGCAGCGTTGCCTGGCCTAACACCGGGGAGCTGTTTTTT. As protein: CSVAWPNTGELFF.

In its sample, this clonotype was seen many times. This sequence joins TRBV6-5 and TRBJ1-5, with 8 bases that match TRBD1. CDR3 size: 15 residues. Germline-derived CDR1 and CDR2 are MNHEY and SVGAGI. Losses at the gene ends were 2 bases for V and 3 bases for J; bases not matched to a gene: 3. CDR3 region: CASSYQDRANQPQHF. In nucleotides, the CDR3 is TGTGCCAGCAGTTACCAGGACAGGGCCAATCAGCCCCAGCATTTT.

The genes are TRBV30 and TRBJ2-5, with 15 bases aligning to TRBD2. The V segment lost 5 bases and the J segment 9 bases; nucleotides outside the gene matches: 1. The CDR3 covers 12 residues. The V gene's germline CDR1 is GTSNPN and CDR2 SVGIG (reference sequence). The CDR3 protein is CAWGTSGRSQYF. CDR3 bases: TGTGCCTGGGGGACTAGCGGGAGGTCCCAGTACTTC.

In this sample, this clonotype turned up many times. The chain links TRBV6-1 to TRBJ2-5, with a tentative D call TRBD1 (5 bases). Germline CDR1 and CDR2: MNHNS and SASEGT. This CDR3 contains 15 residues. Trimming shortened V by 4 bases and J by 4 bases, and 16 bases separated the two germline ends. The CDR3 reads CASSAAQGLGETQYF. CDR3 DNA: TGTGCCAGCAGTGCCGCGCAGGGCTTAGGAGAGACCCAGTACTTC.